This note documents a single T cell receptor (beta chain) sequence. Isolated PBMCs totaled at least 6.5 million in each sample. Primers used in a second PCR of roughly 6 to 11 cycles were a sample-barcoded 5' primer and a J-beta primer mix. Each CDR3 protein gets one entry after TCRdb re-called the 5' RACE reads with MiXCR. In the table there are approximately 800,000 distinct CDR3 sequences, 58% of which are singletons. This entry belongs to a study of blood T cells in healthy people across ages. Germline-derived CDR1 and CDR2 are LGHNA and YNFKEQ. Trimming left V 1 base short and J 3 bases short, with 16 bases between. There are 16 residues in the CDR3.

This chain joins TRBV4-2 and TRBJ2-7; TRBD1 is a possible D gene (8 bases). What was sequenced was blood. The receptor was isolated from a man aged 25 to 45 in good health. The CDR3 nucleotides are TGTGCCAGCAGCCAAGGAGCGGGAACAGGGGGCTACGAGCAGTACTTC. Translating gives CASSQGAGTGGYEQYF.